Listed here are 21 T cell receptor beta chains from one sample, sequenced in a study of response to subunit inactivated influenza vaccine. MiXCR, applied by TCRdb to the RT-PCR reads, yields one record per CDR3 protein. The sample shows 500,000 to 550,000 distinct CDR3 sequences, 6% to 9% of them seen only once. The sequences come from PBMCs from blood, collected 23 months after vaccination. These receptors were taken from a man between 50 and 69 years old who received an inactivated influenza vaccine.

The J gene is TRBJ2-7, the V gene TRBV7-9; 7 bases map to TRBD1. With V trimmed by 5 bases and J by 3 bases, 7 bases remained unmatched. Germline V gene data show CDR1 as SEHNR and CDR2 as FQNEAQ (reference sequence). The CDR3 loop spans 14 amino acids. For the CDR3, the DNA is TGTGCCAGCAGCGGGACAGCGTTTAGCTACGAGCAGTACTTC. Protein sequence: CASSGTAFSYEQYF.

The rearrangement uses TRBV11-2 and TRBJ1-1; D is ambiguous. CDR3 size: 14 residues. Deletions cut 0 bases from V and 7 bases from J, with 12 bases between. Per germline, CDR1 SGHAT and CDR2 FQNNGV. CDR3 amino acids: CASSLDSRPGEAFF. The CDR3 DNA reads TGTGCCAGCAGCTTAGATTCTCGACCCGGTGAAGCTTTCTTT.

The chain combines TRBV18 with TRBJ2-3; 9 nucleotides match TRBD2. The length of the CDR3 is 16 residues. The V and J ends lost 0 bases and 1 base, in that order; junction bases with no gene match: 2. CDR1 and CDR2 from the germline V gene are KGHSH and LQKENI. The CDR3 region has the DNA TGTGCCAGCTCACCACCGGCTAGCGGGGGCACAGATACGCAGTATTTT. Translating gives CASSPPASGGTDTQYF. Using reference TRBV18 and TRBJ2-3 for the parts outside the CDR3, the full variable domain is NAGVMQNPRHLVRRRGQEARLRCSPMKGHSHVYWYRQLPEEGLKFMVYLQKENIIDESGMPKERFSAEFPKEGPSILRIQQVVRGDSAAYFCASSPPASGGTDTQYFGPGTRLTVL.

J is TRBJ2-1 and V is TRBV20-1, with 7 bases fitting TRBD1. The length of the CDR3 is 14 residues. CDR1 and CDR2 from the germline V gene are DFQATT and SNEGSKA (reference sequence). The CDR3 region is CSGNRGSSYNEQFF. CDR3 sequence (DNA): TGCAGCGGTAACAGGGGTTCCTCCTACAATGAGCAGTTCTTC.

The chain links TRBV12-3 or TRBV12-4 to TRBJ1-1, with D perhaps TRBD1 (5 bases). This CDR3 spans 15 amino acids. Trimming removed 7 bases at V and 4 bases at J, with 19 bases between. The CDR3 is CASNAMATVGTEAFF. In DNA form, the CDR3 reads TGTGCCAGCAACGCGATGGCGACAGTGGGCACTGAAGCTTTCTTT.

The V and J genes are TRBV28 and TRBJ2-4; a weak D match, TRBD1 (5 bases). The germline V gene encodes CDR1 MDHEN and CDR2 SYDVKM. Between the trimmed V and J ends, which lost 5 bases and 9 bases, there was a span of 17 bases. There are 14 residues in the CDR3. The chain's CDR3 is CASSRPQGVGIQYF. In nucleotides, the CDR3 is TGTGCCAGCAGTCGCCCCCAGGGTGTGGGCATTCAGTACTTC.

This clonotype was recorded at least ten times. This chain links TRBV5-1 with TRBJ2-3; D gene uncertain. This CDR3 is 14 amino acids long. Per germline, CDR1 SGHRS and CDR2 YFSETQ. V was pared by 0 bases and J by 6 bases, with 11 bases between. CDR3 DNA: TGCGCCAGCAGCTTGGACCAAGTCGGGGATACGCAGTATTTT. This encodes CASSLDQVGDTQYF.

This clonotype was picked up a small number of times. V is TRBV20-1 and J is TRBJ1-1, with D possibly TRBD1 on 5 matching bases. This CDR3 comprises 16 residues. Germline values: CDR1 DFQATT, CDR2 SNEGSKA (reference sequence). V was shortened by 3 bases and J by 0 bases, with 17 bases between the two germline ends. The CDR3 bases are TGCAGTGCTAGTTCCCCCGCCGGGGGTATGAACACTGAAGCTTTCTTT. It codes for CSASSPAGGMNTEAFF.

This clonotype was detected many times. The chain uses TRBV28 and TRBJ2-4; D remains ambiguous. CDR1 is MDHEN, CDR2 SYDVKM, per germline. The CDR3 consists of 15 residues. V was shortened by 5 bases and J by 5 bases, with 16 bases between the two germline ends. CDR3 protein: CASSGSLRPENIQYF. CDR3 in DNA: TGTGCCAGCAGTGGCAGCCTCCGTCCTGAAAACATTCAGTACTTC.

Ten or more counts support this clonotype. The chain carries TRBV20-1 and TRBJ2-1; 14 bases are a match to TRBD2. Looked up from germline, CDR1 is DFQATT and CDR2 is SNEGSKA (reference sequence). V gave up 6 bases and J gave up 2 bases; unmatched junction bases: 6. The CDR3 sequence is 16 residues long. The CDR3: CSATGLAGVPYNEQFF. The CDR3 DNA follows: TGCAGTGCCACGGGACTAGCGGGAGTACCCTACAATGAGCAGTTCTTC.

This CDR3 is CAIAGLASTDTQYF. In DNA, the CDR3 is TGTGCCATTGCGGGACTAGCGAGCACAGATACGCAGTATTTT. The rearrangement uses TRBV10-3 and TRBJ2-3; 10 bases are shared with TRBD2. V dropped 9 bases and J dropped 0; count of bases not matched to a gene: 3. The CDR3 is made up of 14 amino acids. Germline V CDR1 and CDR2: ENHRY, SYGVKD.

This clonotype has ten or more counts. CDR3 residues: CASSLRRPTDGNEQFF. The CDR3 DNA reads TGTGCCAGCAGTTTAAGACGGCCGACTGATGGCAATGAGCAGTTCTTC. V is TRBV27 and J is TRBJ2-1; D remains unclear. The CDR3 is made up of 16 amino acids. Trimming left V 2 bases short and J 6 bases short, with 17 bases between. CDR1 and CDR2 (germline): MNHEY, SMNVEV (reference sequence).

This chain joins TRBV5-1 and TRBJ2-3; TRBD1 might be the D (6 bases). Trimming removed 3 bases from V and 4 bases from J, with 21 bases in between. Germline V gene data show CDR1 as SGHRS and CDR2 as YFSETQ. The CDR3 contains 17 residues. The CDR3 protein is CASSWQNRVGGPDTQYF. The CDR3 nucleotides are TGCGCCAGCAGCTGGCAGAACAGGGTTGGGGGCCCAGATACGCAGTATTTT.

This clonotype was counted at least ten times. The rearrangement links TRBV12-3 or TRBV12-4 to TRBJ1-3, with D perhaps TRBD1 (6 bases). There are 14 residues in the CDR3. V lost 6 bases, J lost 0 bases, and 9 bases lay in between. Written as DNA, the CDR3 is TGTGCCAGCAGAATGGGGGCCTCTGGAAACACCATATATTTT. This sequence encodes CASRMGASGNTIYF.

The genes are TRBV9 and TRBJ2-1; 13 nucleotides match TRBD2. Germline trimming cut 2 bases from V and 9 bases from J; bases unmatched to any gene: 5. Germline V gene lookup returns CDR1 SGDLS and CDR2 YYNGEE. This CDR3 contains 15 residues. Here the CDR3 DNA reads TGTGCCAGCAGCGTGGGGACTAGCGGGATGGGTGAGCAGTTCTTC. Translation: CASSVGTSGMGEQFF.

This clonotype was seen more than once but under ten times. The V and J genes are TRBV7-2 and TRBJ2-7, with D tentatively TRBD2 (5 bases). Germline CDR1 and CDR2: SGHTA and FQGNSA. Trimming cost V 7 bases and J 2 bases, with 15 bases left between them. This CDR3 spans 14 amino acids. CDR3 loop: CASTLLDFPYEQYF. CDR3 bases: TGTGCCAGCACGCTACTAGATTTCCCCTACGAGCAGTACTTC.

The J gene is TRBJ2-5, the V gene TRBV29-1; D is perhaps TRBD2 (6 bases). The CDR3 totals 15 residues. The V gene's germline CDR1 is SQVTM and CDR2 ANQGSEA. V lost 4 bases to trimming and J lost 4 bases, with 19 bases between them. The CDR3 DNA sequence: TGCAGCGTTGCACAACTCAGTGGGCGGGGAGAGACCCAGTACTTC. Its translation: CSVAQLSGRGETQYF.

There are a few counts of this clonotype. CDR3 sequence (DNA): TGTGCCACCCGAACGGCAGATACGCAGTATTTT. As protein: CATRTADTQYF. This sequence joins TRBV6-5 and TRBJ2-3, with D unresolved. The CDR3 consists of 11 residues. CDR1 MNHEY and CDR2 SVGAGI come from the germline V gene. V lost 10 bases and J 4 bases, leaving 9 bases between the germline ends.

The chain employs TRBV28 and TRBJ1-1, with D unclear. V lost 3 bases, J lost 0 bases, and 32 bases lay in between. The CDR3 consists of 22 residues. Germline V gives CDR1 MDHEN, CDR2 SYDVKM. CDR3 bases: TGTGCCAGCAGTTTTGTCTTTGGTAGGGAAAGTGGTGGGTGGAGGTTGAACACTGAAGCTTTCTTT. It yields the protein CASSFVFGRESGGWRLNTEAFF.

This clonotype was observed many times. V and J are TRBV20-1 and TRBJ2-3, with 8 bases fitting TRBD2. The CDR3 is 15 residues long. V was clipped by 3 bases and J by 7 bases; unmatched bases: 12. Germline lookup yields CDR1 DFQATT and CDR2 SNEGSKA (reference sequence). CDR3 sequence: CSASPSGLATHTQYF. CDR3 coding DNA: TGCAGTGCTAGTCCTAGTGGACTAGCAACCCATACGCAGTATTTT.

J is TRBJ2-5 and V is TRBV12-3 or TRBV12-4, with 8 bases lining up with TRBD1. The CDR3 runs 16 residues. J was trimmed by 5 bases and V by 4 bases; bases with no gene match: 12. The CDR3 nucleotides read TGTGCCAGCAGTTCTACGTTGACAGGGGCTGGGGAGACCCAGTACTTC. Amino acids: CASSSTLTGAGETQYF.